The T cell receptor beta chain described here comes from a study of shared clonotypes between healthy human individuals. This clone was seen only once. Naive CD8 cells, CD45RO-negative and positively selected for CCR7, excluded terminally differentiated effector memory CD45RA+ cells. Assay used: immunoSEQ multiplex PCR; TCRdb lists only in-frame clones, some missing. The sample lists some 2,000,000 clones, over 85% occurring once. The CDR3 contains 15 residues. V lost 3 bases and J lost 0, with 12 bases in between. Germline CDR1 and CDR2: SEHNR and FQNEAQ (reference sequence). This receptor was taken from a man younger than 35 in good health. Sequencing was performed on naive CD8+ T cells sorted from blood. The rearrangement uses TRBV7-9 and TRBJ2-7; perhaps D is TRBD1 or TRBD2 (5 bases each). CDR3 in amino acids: CASSFNRDGSYEQYF. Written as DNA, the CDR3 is TGTGCCAGCAGCTTTAACCGGGACGGCTCCTACGAGCAGTACTTC.